The T cell receptor beta chain under discussion was sequenced for a study of technical replicates of blood from a handful of donors. The CDR3 spans 16 residues. Trimming shortened V by 4 bases and J by 1 base, and 13 bases separated the two germline ends. Germline CDR1 and CDR2: LNHDA and SQIVND (reference sequence). Assay used: immunoSEQ multiplex PCR; TCRdb lists only in-frame clones, some missing. The sample consists of tens of thousands of clones, approximately 91% of them appearing once. This sequence joins TRBV19 and TRBJ2-2; D gene unclear. Material: PBMCs. The sequence came from a human donor in good health. Some clones in this sample may be carry-over from other donors' samples. This chain's CDR3 is CASSRDRLGNTGELFF. In DNA form, the CDR3 reads TGTGCCAGTAGTAGAGATCGCCTCGGGAACACCGGGGAGCTGTTTTTT.